The 10 T cell receptor beta chains given below trace back to one sample, sequenced in a study of response to subunit inactivated influenza vaccine. MiXCR, applied by TCRdb to the RT-PCR reads, yields one record per CDR3 protein. The top ten clones hold 1.9% of a sample with fewer than 550,000 distinct CDR3 sequences, approximately 24% of them seen once. Sequences were derived from CD4+ T cells sorted from PBMCs, sampled about 5 days after vaccination. These TCRs come from a man aged 50-59 years who received an inactivated influenza vaccine.

Only a few counts were recorded for this clonotype. V usage is TRBV11-2 and J usage is TRBJ2-3; 12 nucleotides align to TRBD2. This CDR3 region has 18 residues. Germline V gives CDR1 SGHAT, CDR2 FQNNGV. With V trimmed by 2 bases and J by 2 bases, 8 bases remained unmatched. The CDR3 region has the DNA TGTGCCAGCAGCTTAAGGGGGCTAGCGGGAGGGGCCACAGATACGCAGTATTTT. Translating gives CASSLRGLAGGATDTQYF.

This clonotype was detected only a few times. The chain links TRBV7-2 to TRBJ2-5, with D perhaps given as TRBD1 or TRBD2 (5 bases each). This CDR3 spans 14 amino acids. V lost 5 bases to trimming and J lost 3 bases, with 13 bases between them. The germline CDR1 and CDR2 sequences are SGHTA and FQGNSA. CDR3 sequence: CASSVAGTEETQYF. The CDR3 DNA sequence: TGTGCCAGCAGCGTCGCCGGGACCGAAGAGACCCAGTACTTC.

This chain joins TRBV6-5 and TRBJ2-1, with D hard to call. Trimming stripped 2 bases from V and 5 bases from J, with 10 bases between. Germline CDR1 and CDR2: MNHEY and SVGAGI. This CDR3 has 14 amino acids. DNA of the CDR3: TGTGCCAGCAGTTACAGGAGAATACACAATGAGCAGTTCTTC. It encodes CASSYRRIHNEQFF.

There are a few counts of this clonotype. The chain combines TRBV20-1 with TRBJ2-3; TRBD2 matches 9 bases. The J segment lost 4 bases and the V segment lost 0 bases, leaving 11 bases of the junction unmatched. CDR1 is DFQATT and CDR2 is SNEGSKA in the germline V gene (reference sequence). The CDR3 is 17 amino acids. CDR3 in DNA: TGCAGTGCTAGAGATAAGCTAGCGGGGTCCAACCCAGATACGCAGTATTTT. Amino acids: CSARDKLAGSNPDTQYF.

The chain couples TRBV5-5 to TRBJ1-4, with 9 bases that match TRBD1. This CDR3 comprises 17 residues. CDR1 is SGHKS, CDR2 YYEKEE, per germline (reference sequence). V was clipped by 4 bases and J by 7 bases; unmatched bases: 14. The CDR3 here is CASSPVPGQGGGEKLFF. DNA for the CDR3: TGTGCCAGCAGCCCCGTCCCGGGACAGGGAGGAGGTGAAAAACTGTTTTTT.

The chain couples TRBV7-2 to TRBJ2-7, with D possibly matching TRBD1 (6 bases). V lost 2 bases and J lost 7, with 15 bases in between. This CDR3 comprises 14 residues. Germline values: CDR1 SGHTA, CDR2 FQGNSA. Written as DNA, the CDR3 is TGTGCCAGCAGCTTACCAGGGGCCTGGAGAGAGCAGTACTTC. Translated, it gives CASSLPGAWREQYF.

The chain has TRBV7-9 and TRBJ1-6; D perhaps matches TRBD1 (5 bases). CDR3 length: 16 amino acids. V dropped 1 base and J dropped 0 bases, with 7 bases sitting between them. Germline assignment: CDR1 SEHNR and CDR2 FQNEAQ (reference sequence). As DNA, the CDR3 is TGTGCCAGCAGCTTAGGGGGGACCTCCTATAATTCACCCCTCCACTTT. This sequence encodes CASSLGGTSYNSPLHF.

There are a few counts of this clonotype. The gene calls are TRBV5-6 and TRBJ2-1; tentative D call: TRBD2 (6 bases). In germline, CDR1 is SGHDT, CDR2 YYEEEE. V was trimmed by 5 bases and J by 0 bases, leaving 18 bases between them. The CDR3 runs to 17 residues. CDR3: CASSLAGGSSSYNEQFF. The CDR3 DNA is TGTGCCAGCAGTCTCGCCGGGGGTTCGAGCTCCTACAATGAGCAGTTCTTC.

This clonotype has only a few counts. This chain links TRBV5-1 with TRBJ2-1, with D unresolved. CDR3 length: 13 residues. The germline gives CDR1 SGHRS, CDR2 YFSETQ. Trimming removed 4 bases from V and 10 bases from J, with 15 bases in between. CDR3 in amino acids: CASSLAPEREQFF. The CDR3 DNA is TGCGCCAGCAGCCTCGCTCCGGAGCGCGAGCAGTTCTTC. Complete variable domain (other parts from reference TRBV5-1 and TRBJ2-1): KAGVTQTPRYLIKTRGQQVTLSCSPISGHRSVSWYQQTPGQGLQFLFEYFSETQRNKGNFPGRFSGRQFSNSRSEMNVSTLELGDSALYLCASSLAPEREQFFGPGTRLTVL.

This clonotype appeared many times. The chain uses TRBV5-1 and TRBJ2-5, with D perhaps TRBD1 (6 bases). The germline V gene has CDR1 SGHRS and CDR2 YFSETQ. Trimming pared 0 bases from V and 2 bases from J, leaving 8 bases between. CDR3 length equals 14 residues. The DNA for the CDR3 is TGCGCCAGCAGCTTGGTCAGGGGTCAAGAGACCCAGTACTTC. Protein sequence: CASSLVRGQETQYF.